This T cell receptor (beta chain) is from a study of monozygotic twins with inflammatory bowel disease. The study, taken as a whole, reports: Comparison of concordant versus discordant twins revealed no difference in repertoire similarity, possibly due to limited power.

As for this clonotype: Its antigen is undetermined.

The draw for each donor consisted of a single 2.5 ml blood sample. CDR3 length equals 17 residues. Germline values: CDR1 SEHNR, CDR2 FQNEAQ (reference sequence). No DNA is given; TCRdb re-called the 5' RACE reads and lists each CDR3 protein once. The sample table sets out some 130,000 distinct CDR3 sequences. Sequencing input: blood. This TCR was sampled from a human donor with ulcerative colitis or Crohn's disease, or a healthy co-twin of an affected twin (not recorded which). The genes are TRBV7-9 and TRBJ1-1; TCRdb outputs TRBD1, but without DNA this stays unchecked. This CDR3 is CASSLALRTGAAAEAFF. Supplemented by reference TRBV7-9 and TRBJ1-1, the full variable domain reads DTGVSQNPRHKITKRGQNVTFRCDPISEHNRLYWYRQTLGQGPEFLTYFQNEAQLEKSRLLSDRFSAERPKGSFSTLEIQRTEQGDSAMYLCASSLALRTGAAAEAFFGQGTRLTVV.